The present T cell receptor (beta chain) was sequenced within a study of control samples from healthy donors and cancer patients. Assay: immunoSEQ multiplex PCR; the TCRdb copy retains only in-frame clones and omits some. Among around 110,000 clones listed, about 94% were seen once. Germline V gene data show CDR1 as MNHEY and CDR2 as SMNVEV (reference sequence). This CDR3 is built from 16 residues. Trimming left V 3 bases short and J 7 bases short, with 18 bases between. The sequence came from a man aged 25 to 40 in good health. The chain uses TRBV27 and TRBJ2-2; D is undetermined. Sequenced: blood. CDR3 sequence (DNA): TGTGCCAGCAGTTTTTGGCCTCAAGGGAAGGGCGGGGAGCTGTTTTTT. The encoded protein is CASSFWPQGKGGELFF.